This TCR beta chain was observed in a study of regulatory T cells in long-lasting Graves disease. Study-wide results and caveats: Thyroid tissue went unstudied; only peripheral blood was examined.

This clonotype was seen repeatedly, ten times or more. What it binds is unknown. For TCR beta, libraries came from iRepertoire HTBI primers and Arm-PCR of CDR3 regions. TCRdb reprocessed the multiplex PCR reads via MiXCR and lists one record per CDR3 protein. The data hold 510,000 or so distinct CDR3 sequences, with about 12% observed a single time. Time point specified: newly diagnosed GD, antithyroid drugs for less than 3 months. Generation of the TCR library employed RNA extracted from PBMCs. Separately, the same data were catalogued under a study of T cells in Graves' hyperthyroidism and ophthalmopathy.

The sequenced sample was peripheral blood mononuclear cells (PBMCs), obtained at new diagnosis, from a patient treated with antithyroid drugs. The origin of this receptor is a woman in her 30s with Graves disease.

The CDR3 DNA is TGTGCCAGCAGTATTAATTCACCCCTCCACTTT. Protein: CASSINSPLHF. The rearrangement joins TRBV6-1 to TRBJ1-6; D gene uncertain. Germline assignment: CDR1 MNHNS and CDR2 SASEGT. This CDR3 has 11 amino acids. V shed 5 bases and J shed 6 bases, with 2 bases lying between them.